This TCR beta chain comes out of a study of OX40 agonist ivuxolimab in advanced cancers. Germline V gene data show CDR1 as SGHTA and CDR2 as FQGNSA. This CDR3 is 15 amino acids long. V lost 2 bases and J lost 6; bases outside the gene matches: 4. TCRdb keeps only in-frame clones here, not all; method: immunoSEQ multiplex PCR. This sample has about 97,000 clones, with about nine tenths found just once. Sampling times: baseline, cycle 4 day 1, cycle 7 day 1. The rearrangement joins TRBV7-2 to TRBJ1-5; the match to TRBD1 covers 10 bases. The TCR sequence derives from an adult with an advanced solid tumor such as melanoma, head and neck, liver or kidney cancer. The specimen comprised CD4+ or CD8+ T cells sorted from blood, sampled in a trial of the OX40 agonist ivuxolimab. CDR3 DNA: TGTGCCAGCAGCTTACAGGGGACAGGGGTTCAGCCCCAGCATTTT. This translates into CASSLQGTGVQPQHF.